These 13 T cell receptor beta chains were sequenced from one sample in a study of blood T cell repertoires in COVID-19. TCRdb keeps only in-frame clones here, not all; method: immunoSEQ multiplex PCR. The table lists 220,000 or so clones, more than 85% of them singletons, with about 9.4% in the top ten. What was sequenced was peripheral blood. The receptors shown here come from a woman between 50 and 59 years old with COVID-19, enrolled during active disease.

Comment on this clone: This sample also contains other DNA sequences that code for the same CDR3. This chain joins TRBV5-1 and TRBJ1-1, with no clear D. The CDR3 length is 13 residues. The V end was cut by 0 bases, the J end by 4 bases, with 7 bases between. CDR1 and CDR2 from the germline V gene are SGHRS and YFSETQ. CDR3 amino acids: CASSLGGGTEAFF. CDR3 sequence (DNA): TGCGCCAGCAGCTTGGGGGGAGGCACTGAAGCTTTCTTT.

V usage is TRBV30 and J usage is TRBJ1-2, with D maybe TRBD1 (6 bases). The CDR3 length is 12 residues. V was cut by 2 bases and J by 4 bases, with 8 bases left in between. Germline CDR1 and CDR2: GTSNPN and SVGIG (reference sequence). The CDR3 DNA is TGTGCCTGGAGTAGGGGGAGCTATGGCTACACCTTC. Translating it yields CAWSRGSYGYTF. Supplemented by reference TRBV30 and TRBJ1-2, the full variable domain reads SQTIHQWPATLVQPVGSPLSLECTVEGTSNPNLYWYRQAAGRGLQLLFYSVGIGQISSEVPQNLSASRPQDRQFILSSKKLLLSDSGFYLCAWSRGSYGYTFGSGTRLTVV.

The chain combines TRBV27 with TRBJ2-7; the D gene is possibly TRBD1 (6 bases). Trimming shortened V by 10 bases and J by 6 bases, and 19 bases separated the two germline ends. In germline, CDR1 is MNHEY, CDR2 SMNVEV (reference sequence). CDR3 length: 13 amino acids. The CDR3: CATQQGPGTEQYF. Here the CDR3 DNA reads TGTGCCACTCAACAGGGCCCGGGGACCGAGCAGTACTTC.

V usage is TRBV11-1 and J usage is TRBJ2-6, with a possible D match to TRBD1 (5 bases). The CDR3 totals 16 residues. Per germline, CDR1 SGHAT and CDR2 FQDESV (reference sequence). Deletions cut 5 bases from V and 0 bases from J, with 11 bases between. The CDR3 region has the DNA TGTGCCAGCAGCCTTGGGGCGTCCTCTGGGGCCAACGTCCTGACTTTC. The encoded protein is CASSLGASSGANVLTF.

The chain is built from TRBV11-1 and TRBJ2-7; 7 positions agree with TRBD2. This CDR3 region has 15 residues. The J segment lost 4 bases and the V segment lost 5 bases, leaving 11 bases of the junction unmatched. The germline gives CDR1 SGHAT, CDR2 FQDESV (reference sequence). The CDR3 DNA follows: TGTGCCAGCAGCCCCATGGAGCGGGGTAGGTACGAGCAGTACTTC. Protein product: CASSPMERGRYEQYF.

This chain joins TRBV2 and TRBJ2-7, with 12 nucleotides matching TRBD2. Germline V lookup: CDR1 SNHLY, CDR2 FYNNEI. The CDR3 totals 14 residues. The ends lost 4 bases at V and 4 bases at J; junction bases unmatched: 2. The DNA of the CDR3 is TGTGCCAGCAGTGCGACTAGCGGGGGTTACGAGCAGTACTTC. It specifies CASSATSGGYEQYF.

This sequence joins TRBV7-8 and TRBJ2-5, with D tentatively TRBD2 (7 bases). The CDR3 contains 15 residues. V was clipped by 5 bases and J by 5 bases, with 18 bases between them. Germline lookup yields CDR1 SGHVS and CDR2 FQNEAQ. CDR3 bases: TGTGCCAGCAGCCCTAGCTCTCGGGGGGCCGAGACCCAGTACTTC. Translation gives CASSPSSRGAETQYF.

CDR3 residues: CASSSQGGFYNPLHF. The DNA of the CDR3 is TGTGCCAGCAGCTCCCAGGGAGGGTTCTATAATCCCCTCCACTTT. The chain carries TRBV5-8 and TRBJ1-6; the D gene is possibly TRBD1 (5 bases). The V gene's germline CDR1 is SGHTS and CDR2 YDEGEE. V was clipped by 3 bases and J by 13 bases, with 20 bases between them. The CDR3 spans 15 residues.

Concerning this clone: This CDR3 is also generated by other DNA sequences in the sample. The chain is built from TRBV19 and TRBJ2-3; 8 bases are a match to TRBD2. The J segment lost 3 bases and the V segment lost 10 bases, leaving 6 bases of the junction unmatched. In germline, CDR1 is LNHDA, CDR2 SQIVND (reference sequence). This CDR3 is 13 amino acids long. The CDR3 is CATGGFGTDTQYF. The CDR3 nucleotides read TGTGCCACGGGGGGGTTTGGTACAGATACGCAGTATTTT.

The chain carries TRBV5-1 and TRBJ1-2, with 10 bases lining up with TRBD1. V shed 7 bases, J shed 8 bases, and the junction held 5 bases outside the gene matches. The germline gives CDR1 SGHRS, CDR2 YFSETQ. The CDR3 totals 12 residues. The CDR3 DNA reads TGCGCCAGCTTCGGGACAGGGGACGGCTACACCTTC. Its translation: CASFGTGDGYTF.

For the CDR3, the DNA is TGCAGCGTCCAGTCCGGGGTTGGGGCTGAAGCTTTCTTT. It codes for CSVQSGVGAEAFF. This chain links TRBV29-1 with TRBJ1-1; D is unclear. The CDR3 consists of 13 residues. Trimming took off 6 bases at V and 6 bases at J, with 17 bases between the two ends. CDR1 and CDR2 (germline): SQVTM, ANQGSEA.

The chain recombines TRBV10-3 with TRBJ1-1; 9 bases are a match to TRBD1. CDR1 and CDR2 from the germline V gene are ENHRY and SYGVKD. After removal of 4 bases from V and 1 base from J, the junction contained 7 bases not matched to a gene. The length of the CDR3 is 16 residues. The CDR3 sequence is CAISVSGQGKNTEAFF. CDR3 bases: TGTGCCATCAGTGTTTCGGGACAGGGAAAGAACACTGAAGCTTTCTTT.

J is TRBJ1-5 and V is TRBV6-2 or TRBV6-3; a weak D match, TRBD1 (5 bases). The V gene's germline CDR1 is MNHEY and CDR2 SVGEGT. This CDR3 contains 16 residues. V lost 5 bases and J 1 base, leaving 15 bases between the germline ends. CDR3 residues: CASSTPRGRSNQPQHF. In DNA form, the CDR3 reads TGTGCCAGCAGTACCCCTAGGGGTAGGAGCAATCAGCCCCAGCATTTT.